These 20 T cell receptor beta chains were sequenced from one sample in a study of PD-L1 blockade in urothelial cancer. The data were produced by immunoSEQ multiplex PCR, yet TCRdb's version contains in-frame clones alone and is incomplete. Counted here are some 48,000 clones, around 88% occurring once; the ten biggest clones make up over 9.5%. Time point here: peripheral blood 6 weeks after treatment start. The input for sequencing was PBMCs, taken around atezolizumab (anti-PD-L1) treatment. The receptors derive from a man between 60 and 75 years old with urothelial cancer.

The chain has TRBV7-6 and TRBJ1-5; 11 bases align to TRBD1. Germline CDR1 SGHVS, CDR2 FNYEAQ. J was trimmed by 3 bases and V by 4 bases; bases with no gene match: 5. The CDR3 length is 16 residues. The CDR3 region has the DNA TGTGCCAGCAGCTCGAAGGGACAGGGGGTCAATCAGCCCCAGCATTTT. This translates into CASSSKGQGVNQPQHF.

The V and J genes are TRBV19 and TRBJ2-1, with D unresolved. Per germline, CDR1 LNHDA and CDR2 SQIVND (reference sequence). The V and J ends lost 6 bases and 0 bases respectively, with 6 bases between them. The CDR3 is made up of 13 amino acids. This CDR3 is CASSESSYNEQFF. The DNA for the CDR3 is TGTGCCAGTAGCGAGAGCTCCTACAATGAGCAGTTCTTC.

The chain is built from TRBV10-3 and TRBJ1-5; perhaps TRBD1 as D (5 bases). CDR1 is ENHRY, CDR2 SYGVKD, per germline. This CDR3 is 14 amino acids long. The ends were cut back, 1 base at V and 4 bases at J, with 8 bases in the middle. CDR3 DNA sequence: TGTGCCATCAGTGAGTTGGGGACTAATCAGCCCCAGCATTTT. Translation gives CAISELGTNQPQHF.

The chain links TRBV27 to TRBJ1-2; TRBD1 agrees at 7 bases. J lost 2 bases, V lost 5 bases, and 8 bases had no gene match. The germline gives CDR1 MNHEY, CDR2 SMNVEV (reference sequence). The CDR3 runs 15 residues. CDR3 residues: CASSLLAGGNYGYTF. The CDR3 region has the DNA TGTGCCAGCAGTCTCCTGGCAGGGGGAAACTATGGCTACACCTTC.

The chain is built from TRBV18 and TRBJ2-7; 10 bases line up with TRBD2. Germline CDR1 reads KGHSH; CDR2 reads LQKENI. CDR3 length: 16 amino acids. V lost 2 bases, J lost 7 bases, and 11 bases stayed unmatched. CDR3 in amino acids: CASSPTPSGGSWEQYF. Here the CDR3 DNA reads TGTGCCAGCTCACCAACTCCTAGCGGGGGCTCCTGGGAGCAGTACTTC.

This clone appeared once. CDR3 DNA sequence: TGTGCCTGGAGGGTGCGGGGAGCAGATACGCAGTATTTT. It codes for CAWRVRGADTQYF. This chain uses TRBV30 with TRBJ2-3, with a weak D call TRBD2 (6 bases). CDR3 size: 13 residues. Germline assignment: CDR1 GTSNPN and CDR2 SVGIG (reference sequence). V was cut by 3 bases and J by 4 bases, with 11 bases left in between.

The CDR3 here is CASSLGAGEDEQFF. In DNA, the CDR3 is TGTGCCAGCAGCTTGGGTGCCGGGGAAGATGAGCAGTTCTTC. The rearrangement links TRBV5-5 to TRBJ2-1, with D maybe TRBD2 (5 bases). The germline V gene has CDR1 SGHKS and CDR2 YYEKEE (reference sequence). The CDR3 sequence is 14 residues long. Trimming shortened V by 0 bases and J by 8 bases, and 12 bases separated the two germline ends.

Details on this clone: Other DNA sequences in the same sample also yield this CDR3. The gene calls are TRBV13 and TRBJ2-5, with 9 bases lining up with TRBD1. Germline assignment: CDR1 PRHDT and CDR2 FYEKMQ (reference sequence). The CDR3 is 14 amino acids. The junction had 2 bases not matched to a gene; V was cut back by 2 bases and J by 4 bases. The CDR3 DNA reads as TGTGCCAGCAGCTTAAGACAGGGGGGAGAGACCCAGTACTTC. This sequence encodes CASSLRQGGETQYF.

The rearrangement uses TRBV28 and TRBJ2-7; TRBD2 might be the D (5 bases). V lost 2 bases and J 4 bases, leaving 9 bases between the germline ends. Germline CDR1 and CDR2: MDHEN and SYDVKM. The CDR3 loop spans 13 amino acids. The CDR3 loop is CASSLGRRYEQYF. CDR3 coding DNA: TGTGCCAGCAGTTTAGGCAGGAGGTACGAGCAGTACTTC.

V is TRBV11-2 and J is TRBJ1-6, with 8 bases identical to TRBD1. V gave up 2 bases and J gave up 9 bases; unmatched junction bases: 6. This CDR3 spans 15 amino acids. Germline loops: CDR1 SGHAT, CDR2 FQNNGV. CDR3 in amino acids: CASSLNDRGGSPLHF. CDR3 DNA sequence: TGTGCCAGCAGCTTAAACGACAGGGGAGGTTCACCCCTCCACTTT.

This chain links TRBV25-1 with TRBJ2-7; 9 bases map to TRBD1. The CDR3 loop spans 14 amino acids. Germline trimming cut 7 bases from V and 4 bases from J; bases unmatched to any gene: 8. In germline, CDR1 is MGHDK, CDR2 SYGVNS. The CDR3, as DNA: TGTGCCAGCATCCGGGACAGGGCTACTTACGAGCAGTACTTC. It translates to CASIRDRATYEQYF.

The table lists this clone with a count of one. The gene calls are TRBV5-1 and TRBJ2-1, with D maybe TRBD2 (5 bases). V was cut by 0 bases and J by 0 bases, with 13 bases left in between. The CDR3 consists of 17 residues. CDR1 and CDR2 (germline): SGHRS, YFSETQ. As DNA, the CDR3 is TGCGCCAGCAGCTTGGAGGTTACGGGGAGCTCCTACAATGAGCAGTTCTTC. As protein: CASSLEVTGSSYNEQFF.

This clone has only a few counts. The chain combines TRBV5-8 with TRBJ2-7, with 7 bases that match TRBD1. Germline V gene data show CDR1 as SGHTS and CDR2 as YDEGEE. V shed 2 bases and J 3 bases; nucleotides not matched to a gene: 5. The CDR3 totals 14 residues. The CDR3 loop is CASSLPGQRYEQYF. In DNA form, the CDR3 reads TGTGCCAGCAGCTTACCGGGACAGCGCTACGAGCAGTACTTC.

The chain combines TRBV2 with TRBJ1-5; 8 bases line up with TRBD1. Germline CDR1 is SNHLY and CDR2 is FYNNEI. V trimming: 5 bases; J trimming: 4 bases; junction bases outside the gene matches: 7. This CDR3 is 15 amino acids long. The CDR3 DNA reads as TGTGCCAGCAGTCCCCCCGGGACAGGTAATCAGCCCCAGCATTTT. Protein product: CASSPPGTGNQPQHF.

J is TRBJ1-2 and V is TRBV19; the D is unclear. In germline, CDR1 is LNHDA, CDR2 SQIVND (reference sequence). Trimming took off 1 base at V and 3 bases at J, with 12 bases between the two ends. The CDR3 contains 15 residues. The CDR3 loop reads CASSIVRVGDYGYTF. The CDR3 region has the DNA TGTGCCAGTAGTATAGTTCGGGTCGGCGACTATGGCTACACCTTC.

The chain combines TRBV19 with TRBJ1-5; 10 nucleotides align to TRBD1. Losses at the gene ends were 3 bases for V and 3 bases for J; bases not matched to a gene: 5. From germline, CDR1 is LNHDA and CDR2 SQIVND (reference sequence). CDR3 length: 16 residues. In DNA, the CDR3 is TGTGCCAGTAGTATGGGGACAGGGGCTAACAATCAGCCCCAGCATTTT. Protein: CASSMGTGANNQPQHF.

The V gene is TRBV28, the J gene TRBJ1-1; D not resolved. Germline lookup yields CDR1 MDHEN and CDR2 SYDVKM. V lost 3 bases to trimming and J lost 5 bases, with 13 bases between them. The CDR3 loop spans 14 amino acids. The CDR3 DNA reads TGTGCCAGCAGTTTTAAAACAGTGGCTACTGAAGCTTTCTTT. This codes for CASSFKTVATEAFF.

The chain uses TRBV30 and TRBJ2-7, with D perhaps TRBD1 (5 bases). Germline V gene sequence: CDR1 GTSNPN, CDR2 SVGIG (reference sequence). Trimming left V 4 bases short and J 2 bases short, with 9 bases between. This CDR3 spans 12 amino acids. The CDR3 DNA follows: TGTGCCTGGACAACAGGTACCTACGAGCAGTACTTC. As protein: CAWTTGTYEQYF.

The chain links TRBV6-5 to TRBJ2-1; 7 bases fit TRBD1. J gave up 0 bases and V 6 bases, and 5 bases lay outside the gene matches. CDR3 length equals 15 residues. The germline CDR1 and CDR2 sequences are MNHEY and SVGAGI. The CDR3 DNA sequence: TGTGCCAGCAGAAACAGGGGTAGCTCCTACAATGAGCAGTTCTTC. Amino acid sequence: CASRNRGSSYNEQFF.

The V gene is TRBV4-1, the J gene TRBJ1-3; D unclear. CDR1 is MGHRA and CDR2 is YSYEKL in the germline V gene. The CDR3 has 12 amino acids. Trimming took off 11 bases at V and 1 base at J, with 9 bases between the two ends. The CDR3 DNA reads TGCGCCGCACGGGATTCTGGAAACACCATATATTTT. Protein product: CAARDSGNTIYF.